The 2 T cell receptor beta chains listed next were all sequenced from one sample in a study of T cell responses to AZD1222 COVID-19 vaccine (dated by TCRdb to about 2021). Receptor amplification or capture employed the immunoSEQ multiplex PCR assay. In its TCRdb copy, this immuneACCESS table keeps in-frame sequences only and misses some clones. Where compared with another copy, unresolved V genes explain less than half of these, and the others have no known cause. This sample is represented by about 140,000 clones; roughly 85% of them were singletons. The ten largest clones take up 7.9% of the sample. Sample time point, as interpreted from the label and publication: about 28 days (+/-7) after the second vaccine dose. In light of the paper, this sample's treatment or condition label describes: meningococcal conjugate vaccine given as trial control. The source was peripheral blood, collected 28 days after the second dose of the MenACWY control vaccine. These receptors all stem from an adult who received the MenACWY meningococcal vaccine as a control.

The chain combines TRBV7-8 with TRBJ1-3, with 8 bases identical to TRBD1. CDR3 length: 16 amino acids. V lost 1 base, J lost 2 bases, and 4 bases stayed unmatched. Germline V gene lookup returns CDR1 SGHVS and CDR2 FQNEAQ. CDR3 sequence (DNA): TGTGCCAGCAGCTTAGTACCAGGGGGCACTGGAAACACCATATATTTT. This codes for CASSLVPGGTGNTIYF.

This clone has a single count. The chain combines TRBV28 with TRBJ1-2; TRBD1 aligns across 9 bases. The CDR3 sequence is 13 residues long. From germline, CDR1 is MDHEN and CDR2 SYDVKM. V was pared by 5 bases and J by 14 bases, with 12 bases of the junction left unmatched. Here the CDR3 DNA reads TGTGCCAGCAGTCCCGGGACAGGGCGCCCCAATACCTTC. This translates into CASSPGTGRPNTF.